The entry below describes one TCR beta chain. The CDR3 consists of 13 residues. CDR1 is LNHDA, CDR2 SQIVND, per germline (reference sequence). V was shortened by 2 bases and J by 9 bases, with 11 bases between the two germline ends. The record originates from a study of blood T cell repertoires in COVID-19. Recovered Cohort 3 donors showed two negative PCRs, clearance, or symptom resolution. The repertoire was sequenced with immunoSEQ multiplex PCR; TCRdb's copy has only in-frame clones and lacks some. The table records 390,000 or so clones, around 87% of them present only once. This sequence originates from a man aged 18 to 29 who had recovered from COVID-19. Source material: PBMCs or T cells enriched from blood (not recorded which). The chain has TRBV19 and TRBJ2-1; D might be TRBD1 (5 bases). The DNA for the CDR3 is TGTGCCAGTAGTATACCAGGGTGGGGTGAGCAGTTCTTC. Amino acids: CASSIPGWGEQFF.